This TCR beta chain was obtained from a study of blood T cell repertoires in COVID-19 (dated by TCRdb to 2020 to 2022). Concerning the study at large: Samples covering the acute and convalescent phases of COVID-19 were provided by collaborators in the United States, Italy and Spain. The prospective study material was composed of cDNA or gDNA derived from T cells, B-cell-depleted T cells, or PBMCs. The dataset comprised deeply sampled blood TCRbeta repertoires from subjects exposed to, actively infected with, or recovered from COVID-19. The repertoires were released in a freely available public database meant as a resource for research on the immune response to SARS-CoV-2. The samples were drawn from two sources: the first 160 participants of the ongoing ImmuneRACE study, and fewer than 1,500 subjects contributed by 6 global collaborators. The sample metadata nearly always contained a de-identified subject ID, COVID-19 status, age in years and sex. Where available, HLA class I and class II types were obtained from metadata supplied by the sample provider rather than from assay-based typing. Results and caveats for the whole study, not just this receptor: How much clinical and demographic metadata was included differed by source and by participant, and the metadata was provided uncurated.

The immunoSEQ Assay, a bias-controlled multiplex PCR, was used to amplify TCRbeta CDR3 regions from genomic DNA. For the original study's pipeline: The number of nucleated cells in each sample was estimated from the amplification of reference gene primers within the assay. To quantify the absolute abundance of each unique TCRbeta CDR3 rearrangement, sequence reads were collapsed and filtered. For each sample, productive Simpson clonality was calculated by taking the square root of Simpson's diversity index across productive rearrangements. TCRdb took this table from immuneACCESS and kept in-frame rearrangements with V and J called. Such tables lack part of the clones; where checked against another copy, unresolved V genes explain under half of the gap, and the rest is unexplained. The DNA gave D and trimming, while V, J and clone size come from that table. Present in this sample are fewer than 40,000 clones, roughly nine tenths of which were seen just once. Of the sample, about 25% falls within the top ten clones.

For this clone: It has no known antigen specificity. No base quality information exists; no much larger clone differs at one position.

Each collaborating institution followed its own protocols to collect whole blood in K2EDTA tubes. For TCRbeta analysis, collaborator samples were shipped as frozen whole blood, as isolated PBMCs, or as DNA extracted from either sample type. There are 15 amino acids in the CDR3, from cysteine to phenylalanine inclusive. The retained sequence is limited to the CDR3, 45 bases, with the frame set at the first base. The chain is made from TRBV21-1 and TRBJ1-5; the table calls TRBD1, which could not be checked here. TRBV21-1 is a known pseudogene. This TCR came from a woman at least 80 years old with active or convalescent COVID-19. The sequenced sample was peripheral blood. The nucleotide sequence reads TGTGCCACAGAGAGGACAGGGAGTCGCAATCAGCCCCAGCATTTT. Its amino acids are CATERTGSRNQPQHF.